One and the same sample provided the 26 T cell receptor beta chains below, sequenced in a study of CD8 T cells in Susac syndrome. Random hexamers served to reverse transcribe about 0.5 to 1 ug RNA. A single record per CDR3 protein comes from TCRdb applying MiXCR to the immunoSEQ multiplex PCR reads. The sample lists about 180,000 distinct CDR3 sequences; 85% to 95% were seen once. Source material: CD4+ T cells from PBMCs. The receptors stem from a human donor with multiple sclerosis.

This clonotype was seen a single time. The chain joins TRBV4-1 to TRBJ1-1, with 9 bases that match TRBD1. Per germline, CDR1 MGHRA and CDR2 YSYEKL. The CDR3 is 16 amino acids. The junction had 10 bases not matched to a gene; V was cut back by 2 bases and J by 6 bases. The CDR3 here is CASSQNYRGRNAEAFF. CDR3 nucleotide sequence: TGCGCCAGCAGCCAAAATTACAGGGGGCGTAACGCTGAAGCTTTCTTT.

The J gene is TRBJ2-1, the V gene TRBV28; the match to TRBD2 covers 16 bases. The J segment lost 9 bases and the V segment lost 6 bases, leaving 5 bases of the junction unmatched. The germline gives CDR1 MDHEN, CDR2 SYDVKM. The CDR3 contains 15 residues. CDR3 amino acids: CASSQGTSGRVEQFF. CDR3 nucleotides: TGTGCCAGCAGCCAAGGGACTAGCGGGAGGGTTGAGCAGTTCTTC.

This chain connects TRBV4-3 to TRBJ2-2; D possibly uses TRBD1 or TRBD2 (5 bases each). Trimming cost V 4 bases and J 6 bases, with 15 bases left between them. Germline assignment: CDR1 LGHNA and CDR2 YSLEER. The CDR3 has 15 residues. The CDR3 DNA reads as TGCGCCAGCAGCCCCTCTCTAGGGGAGTCCGGGGAGCTGTTTTTT. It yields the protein CASSPSLGESGELFF.

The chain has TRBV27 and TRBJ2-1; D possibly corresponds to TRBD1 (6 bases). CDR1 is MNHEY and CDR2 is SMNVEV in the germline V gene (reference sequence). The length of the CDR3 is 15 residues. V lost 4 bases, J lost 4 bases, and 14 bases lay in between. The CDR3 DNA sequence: TGTGCCAGCAGTTCGACGGGACAAAGTTACAATGAGCAGTTCTTC. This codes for CASSSTGQSYNEQFF.

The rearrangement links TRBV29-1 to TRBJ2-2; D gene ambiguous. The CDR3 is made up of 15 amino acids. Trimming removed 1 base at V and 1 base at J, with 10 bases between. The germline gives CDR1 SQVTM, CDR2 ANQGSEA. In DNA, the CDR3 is TGCAGCGTTGAAGGAGTCCAGGTGAACACCGGGGAGCTGTTTTTT. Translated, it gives CSVEGVQVNTGELFF.

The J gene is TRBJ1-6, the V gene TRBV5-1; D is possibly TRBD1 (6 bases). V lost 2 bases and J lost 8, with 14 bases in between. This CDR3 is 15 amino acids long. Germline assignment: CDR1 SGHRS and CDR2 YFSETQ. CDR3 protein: CASSLGPRGDSPLHF. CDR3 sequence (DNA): TGCGCCAGCAGCTTAGGTCCCAGGGGAGATTCACCCCTCCACTTT.

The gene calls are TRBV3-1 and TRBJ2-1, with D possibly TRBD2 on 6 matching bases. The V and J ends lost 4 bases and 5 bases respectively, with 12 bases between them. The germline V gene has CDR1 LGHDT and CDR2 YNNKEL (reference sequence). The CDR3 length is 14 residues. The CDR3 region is CASSPPTGDNEQFF. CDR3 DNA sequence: TGTGCCAGCAGCCCACCGACGGGGGACAATGAGCAGTTCTTC.

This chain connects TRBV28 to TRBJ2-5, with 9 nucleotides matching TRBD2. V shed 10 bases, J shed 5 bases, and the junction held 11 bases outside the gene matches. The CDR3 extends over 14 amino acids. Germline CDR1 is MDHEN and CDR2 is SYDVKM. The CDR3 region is CAISVSGRPETQYF. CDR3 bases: TGTGCCATAAGTGTCAGCGGGAGGCCTGAGACCCAGTACTTC. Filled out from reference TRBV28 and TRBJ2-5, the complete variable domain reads DVKVTQSSRYLVKRTGEKVFLECVQDMDHENMFWYRQDPGLGLRLIYFSYDVKMKEKGDIPEGYSVSREKKERFSLILESASTNQTSMYLCAISVSGRPETQYFGPGTRLLVL.

CDR3 sequence reads: CASRWTGVPYEQYF. CDR3 bases: TGTGCCAGCAGGTGGACAGGGGTTCCCTACGAGCAGTACTTC. V is TRBV6-1 and J is TRBJ2-7; TRBD1 aligns across 9 bases. The junction had 5 bases not matched to a gene; V was cut back by 6 bases and J by 2 bases. The CDR3 has 14 amino acids. In germline, CDR1 is MNHNS, CDR2 SASEGT.

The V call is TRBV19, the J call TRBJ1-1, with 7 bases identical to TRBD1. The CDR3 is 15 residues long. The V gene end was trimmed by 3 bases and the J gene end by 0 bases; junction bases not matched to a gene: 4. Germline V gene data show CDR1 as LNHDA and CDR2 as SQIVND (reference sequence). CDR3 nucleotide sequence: TGTGCCAGTAGTATGACAGGGAAGGTGAACACTGAAGCTTTCTTT. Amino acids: CASSMTGKVNTEAFF.

In nucleotides, the CDR3 is TGTGCCAGTAGACTAAACTTCTTCGGAGGCAATCAGCCCCAGCATTTT. This translates into CASRLNFFGGNQPQHF. The chain combines TRBV19 with TRBJ1-5, with D unresolved. Trimming took 6 bases from V and 2 from J, leaving 17 bases between them. The CDR3 is 16 amino acids. Germline-derived CDR1 and CDR2 are LNHDA and SQIVND (reference sequence).

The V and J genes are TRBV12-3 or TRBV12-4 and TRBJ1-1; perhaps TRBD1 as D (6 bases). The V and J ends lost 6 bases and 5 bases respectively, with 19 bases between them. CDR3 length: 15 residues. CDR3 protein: CASSLTSGAGTEAFF. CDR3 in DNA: TGTGCCAGCAGCCTTACTTCAGGGGCAGGAACTGAAGCTTTCTTT.

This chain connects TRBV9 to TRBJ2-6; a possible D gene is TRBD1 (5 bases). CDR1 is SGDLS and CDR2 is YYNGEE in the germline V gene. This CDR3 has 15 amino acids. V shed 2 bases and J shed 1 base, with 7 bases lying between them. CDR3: CASSVGRSGANVLTF. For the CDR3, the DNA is TGTGCCAGCAGCGTGGGGCGTTCTGGGGCCAACGTCCTGACTTTC.

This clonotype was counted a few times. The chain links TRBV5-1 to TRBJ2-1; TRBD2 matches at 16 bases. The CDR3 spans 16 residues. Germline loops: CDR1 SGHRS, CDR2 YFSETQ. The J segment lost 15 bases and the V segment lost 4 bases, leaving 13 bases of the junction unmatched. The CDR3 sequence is CASSLRGLAGGPSRFF. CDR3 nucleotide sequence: TGCGCCAGCAGCCTGAGGGGACTAGCGGGAGGGCCCTCGCGGTTCTTC.

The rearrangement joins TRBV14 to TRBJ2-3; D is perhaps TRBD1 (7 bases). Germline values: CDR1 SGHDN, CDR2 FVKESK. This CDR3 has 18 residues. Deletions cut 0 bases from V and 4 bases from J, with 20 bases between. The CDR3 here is CASSQDRRGRGIADTQYF. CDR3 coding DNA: TGTGCCAGCAGCCAAGATCGGCGGGGCAGGGGGATTGCAGATACGCAGTATTTT.

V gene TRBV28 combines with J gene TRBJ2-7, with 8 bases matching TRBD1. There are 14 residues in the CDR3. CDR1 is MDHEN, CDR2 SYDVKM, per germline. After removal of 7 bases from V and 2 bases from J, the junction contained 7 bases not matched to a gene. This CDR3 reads CASTPGQATYEQYF. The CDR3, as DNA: TGTGCCAGCACCCCGGGACAGGCCACCTACGAGCAGTACTTC.

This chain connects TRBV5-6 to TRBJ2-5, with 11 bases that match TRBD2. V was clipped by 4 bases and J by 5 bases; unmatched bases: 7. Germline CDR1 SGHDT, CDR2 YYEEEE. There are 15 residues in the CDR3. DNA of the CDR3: TGTGCCAGCAGCCCCACTAGCGGGGGACGGGAGACCCAGTACTTC. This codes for CASSPTSGGRETQYF.

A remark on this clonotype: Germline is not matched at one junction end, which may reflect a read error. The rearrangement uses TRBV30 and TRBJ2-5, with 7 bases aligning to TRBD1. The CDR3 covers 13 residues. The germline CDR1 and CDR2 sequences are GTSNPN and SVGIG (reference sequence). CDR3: CAWGGQSQKTQYF. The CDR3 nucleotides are TGTGCCTGGGGGGGACAGTCCCAAAAGACCCAGTACTTC. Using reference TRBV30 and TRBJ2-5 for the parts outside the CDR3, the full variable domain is SQTIHQWPATLVQPVGSPLSLECTVEGTSNPNLYWYRQAAGRGLQLLFYSVGIGQISSEVPQNLSASRPQDRQFILSSKKLLLSDSGFYLCAWGGQSQKTQYFGPGTRLLVL.

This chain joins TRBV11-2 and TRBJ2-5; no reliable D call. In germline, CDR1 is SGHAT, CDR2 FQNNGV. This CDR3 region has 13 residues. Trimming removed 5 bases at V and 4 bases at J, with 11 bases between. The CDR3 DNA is TGTGCCAGCAGCCCTAGGAGACGAGAGACCCAGTACTTC. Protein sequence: CASSPRRRETQYF.

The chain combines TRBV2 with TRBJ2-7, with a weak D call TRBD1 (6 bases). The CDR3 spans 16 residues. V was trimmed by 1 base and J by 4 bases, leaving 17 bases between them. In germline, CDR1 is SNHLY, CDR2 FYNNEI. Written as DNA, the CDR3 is TGTGCCAGCAGTGAAGAGTGGGGGCGCGGATCTTACGAGCAGTACTTC. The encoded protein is CASSEEWGRGSYEQYF.

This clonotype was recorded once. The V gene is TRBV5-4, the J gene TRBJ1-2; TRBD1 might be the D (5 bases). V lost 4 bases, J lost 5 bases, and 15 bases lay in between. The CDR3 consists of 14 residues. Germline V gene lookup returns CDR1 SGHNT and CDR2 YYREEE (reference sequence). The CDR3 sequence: CASSPGGGGYGYTF. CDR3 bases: TGTGCCAGCAGCCCGGGGGGGGGAGGGTATGGCTACACCTTC.

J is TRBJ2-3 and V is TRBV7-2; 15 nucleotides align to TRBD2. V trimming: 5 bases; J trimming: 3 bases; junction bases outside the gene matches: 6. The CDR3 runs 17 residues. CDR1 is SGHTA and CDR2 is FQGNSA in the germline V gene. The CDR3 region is CASSRWTSGRGTDTQYF. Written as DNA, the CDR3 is TGTGCCAGCAGCCGTTGGACTAGCGGGAGGGGAACAGATACGCAGTATTTT. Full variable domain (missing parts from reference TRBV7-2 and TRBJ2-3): GAGVSQSPSNKVTEKGKDVELRCDPISGHTALYWYRQSLGQGLEFLIYFQGNSAPDKSGLPSDRFSAERTGGSVSTLTIQRTQQEDSAVYLCASSRWTSGRGTDTQYFGPGTRLTVL.

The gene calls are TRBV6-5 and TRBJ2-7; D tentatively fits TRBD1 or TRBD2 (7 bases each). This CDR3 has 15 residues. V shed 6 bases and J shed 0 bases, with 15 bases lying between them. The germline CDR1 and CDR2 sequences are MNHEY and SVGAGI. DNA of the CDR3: TGTGCCAGCAGGAGGGAGGGGGCGAGCTCCTACGAGCAGTACTTC. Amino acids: CASRREGASSYEQYF.

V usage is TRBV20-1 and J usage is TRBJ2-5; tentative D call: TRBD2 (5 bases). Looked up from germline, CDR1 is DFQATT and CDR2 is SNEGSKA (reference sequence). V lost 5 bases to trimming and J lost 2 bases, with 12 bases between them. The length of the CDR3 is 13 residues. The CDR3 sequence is CSAVRASQETQYF. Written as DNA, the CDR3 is TGCAGTGCTGTGCGGGCGTCTCAAGAGACCCAGTACTTC.

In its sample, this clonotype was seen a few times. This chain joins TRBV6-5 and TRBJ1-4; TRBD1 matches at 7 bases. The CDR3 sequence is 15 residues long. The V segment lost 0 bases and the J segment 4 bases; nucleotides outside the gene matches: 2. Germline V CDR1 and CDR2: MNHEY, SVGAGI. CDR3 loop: CASSYSGGFNEKLFF. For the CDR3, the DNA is TGTGCCAGCAGTTACTCAGGGGGCTTTAATGAAAAACTGTTTTTT.

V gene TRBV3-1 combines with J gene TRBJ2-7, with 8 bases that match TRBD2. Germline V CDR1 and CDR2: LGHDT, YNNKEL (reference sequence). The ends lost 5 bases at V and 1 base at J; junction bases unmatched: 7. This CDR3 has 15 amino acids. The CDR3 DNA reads TGTGCCAGCAGCTACCTAGCGGGCCCGTCCTACGAGCAGTACTTC. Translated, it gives CASSYLAGPSYEQYF.